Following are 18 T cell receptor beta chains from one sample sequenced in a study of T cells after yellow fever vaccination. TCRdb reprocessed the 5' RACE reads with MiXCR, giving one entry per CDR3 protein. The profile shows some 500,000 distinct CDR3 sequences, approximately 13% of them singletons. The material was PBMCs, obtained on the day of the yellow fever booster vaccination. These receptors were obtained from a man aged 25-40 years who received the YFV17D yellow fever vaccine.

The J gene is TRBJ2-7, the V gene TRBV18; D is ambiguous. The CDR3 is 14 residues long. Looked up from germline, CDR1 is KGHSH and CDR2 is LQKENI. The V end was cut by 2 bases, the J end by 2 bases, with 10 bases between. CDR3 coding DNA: TGTGCCAGCTCACCAGGAGCGCCCACCTACGAGCAGTACTTC. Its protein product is CASSPGAPTYEQYF.

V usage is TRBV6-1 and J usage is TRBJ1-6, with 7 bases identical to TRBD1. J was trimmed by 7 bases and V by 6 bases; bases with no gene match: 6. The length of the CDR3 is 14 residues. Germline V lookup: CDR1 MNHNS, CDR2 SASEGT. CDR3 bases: TGTGCCAGCAGCAAAGGGGGCCGGAATTCACCCCTCCACTTT. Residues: CASSKGGRNSPLHF.

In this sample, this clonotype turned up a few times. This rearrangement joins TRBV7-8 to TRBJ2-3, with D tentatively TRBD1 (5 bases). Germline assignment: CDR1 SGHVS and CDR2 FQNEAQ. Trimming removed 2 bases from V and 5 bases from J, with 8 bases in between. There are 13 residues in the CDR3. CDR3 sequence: CASSLPQGDTQYF. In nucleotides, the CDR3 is TGTGCCAGCAGCTTACCCCAGGGAGATACGCAGTATTTT.

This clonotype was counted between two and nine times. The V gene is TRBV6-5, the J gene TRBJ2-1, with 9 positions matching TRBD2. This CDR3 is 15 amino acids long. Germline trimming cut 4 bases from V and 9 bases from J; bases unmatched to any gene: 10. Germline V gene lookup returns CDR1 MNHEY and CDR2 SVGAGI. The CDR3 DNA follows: TGTGCCAGCAGTTCCCTCACTGCGGGAGGGGGTGAGCAGTTCTTC. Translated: CASSSLTAGGGEQFF.

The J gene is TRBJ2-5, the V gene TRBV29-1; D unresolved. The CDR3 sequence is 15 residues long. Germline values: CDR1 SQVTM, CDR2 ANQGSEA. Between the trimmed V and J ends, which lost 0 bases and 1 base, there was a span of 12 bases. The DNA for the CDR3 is TGCAGCGTTGAAGATCTTGTTGGGTTCCAAGAGACCCAGTACTTC. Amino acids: CSVEDLVGFQETQYF.

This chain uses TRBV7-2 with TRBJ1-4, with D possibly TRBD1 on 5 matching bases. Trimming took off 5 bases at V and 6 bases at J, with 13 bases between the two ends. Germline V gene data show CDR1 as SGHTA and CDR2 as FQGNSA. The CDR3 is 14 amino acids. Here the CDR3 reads CASSPRWGDEKLFF. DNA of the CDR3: TGTGCCAGCAGCCCCCGGTGGGGGGATGAAAAACTGTTTTTT.

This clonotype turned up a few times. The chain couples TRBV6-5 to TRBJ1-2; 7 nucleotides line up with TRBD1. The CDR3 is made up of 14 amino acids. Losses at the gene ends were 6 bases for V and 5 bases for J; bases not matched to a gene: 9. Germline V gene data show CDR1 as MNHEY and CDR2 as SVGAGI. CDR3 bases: TGTGCCAGCAGAAACCCACAGGGGCGGTATGGCTACACCTTC. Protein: CASRNPQGRYGYTF.

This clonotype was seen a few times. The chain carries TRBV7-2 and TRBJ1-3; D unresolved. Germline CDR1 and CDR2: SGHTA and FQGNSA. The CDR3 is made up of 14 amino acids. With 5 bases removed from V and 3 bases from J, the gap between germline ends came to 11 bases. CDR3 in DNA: TGTGCCAGCAGCCCTGGGCGGGTTGGAAACACCATATATTTT. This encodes CASSPGRVGNTIYF.

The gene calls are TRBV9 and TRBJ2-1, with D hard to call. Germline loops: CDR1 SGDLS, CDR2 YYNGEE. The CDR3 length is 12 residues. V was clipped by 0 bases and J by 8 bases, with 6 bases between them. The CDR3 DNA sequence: TGTGCCAGCAGCGTAGACGGCGATGAGCAGTTCTTC. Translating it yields CASSVDGDEQFF.

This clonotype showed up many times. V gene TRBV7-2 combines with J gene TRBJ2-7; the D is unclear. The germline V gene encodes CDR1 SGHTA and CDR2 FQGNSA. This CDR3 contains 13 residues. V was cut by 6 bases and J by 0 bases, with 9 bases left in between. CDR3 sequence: CASSLGLSYEQYF. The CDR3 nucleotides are TGTGCCAGCAGTTTGGGCCTCTCCTACGAGCAGTACTTC.

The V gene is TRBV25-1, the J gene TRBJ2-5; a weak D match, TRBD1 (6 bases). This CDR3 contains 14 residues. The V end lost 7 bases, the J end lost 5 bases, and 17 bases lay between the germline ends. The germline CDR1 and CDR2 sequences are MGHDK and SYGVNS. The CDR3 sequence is CASTQGSTWETQYF. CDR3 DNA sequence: TGTGCCAGCACCCAGGGGTCGACTTGGGAGACCCAGTACTTC.

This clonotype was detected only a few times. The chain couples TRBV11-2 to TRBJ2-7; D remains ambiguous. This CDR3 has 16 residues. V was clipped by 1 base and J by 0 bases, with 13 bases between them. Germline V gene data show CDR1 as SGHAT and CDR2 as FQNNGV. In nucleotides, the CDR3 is TGTGCCAGCAGCTTAGCATTCAGGATTAGCTCCTACGAGCAGTACTTC. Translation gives CASSLAFRISSYEQYF. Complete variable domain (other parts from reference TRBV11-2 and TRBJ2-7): EAGVAQSPRYKIIEKRQSVAFWCNPISGHATLYWYQQILGQGPKLLIQFQNNGVVDDSQLPKDRFSAERLKGVDSTLKIQPAKLEDSAVYLCASSLAFRISSYEQYFGPGTRLTVT.

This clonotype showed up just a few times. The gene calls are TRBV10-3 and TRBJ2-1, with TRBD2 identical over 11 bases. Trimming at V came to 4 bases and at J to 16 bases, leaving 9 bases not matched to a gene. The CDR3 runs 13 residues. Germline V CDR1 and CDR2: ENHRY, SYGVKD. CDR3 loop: CAISVLAGGDCFF. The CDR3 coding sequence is TGTGCCATCAGTGTGCTAGCGGGAGGCGATTGTTTCTTC.

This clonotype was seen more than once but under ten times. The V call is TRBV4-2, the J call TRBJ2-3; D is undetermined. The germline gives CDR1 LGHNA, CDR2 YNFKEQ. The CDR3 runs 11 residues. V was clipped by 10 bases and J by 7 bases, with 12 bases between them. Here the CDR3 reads CATSAQNTQYF. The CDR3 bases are TGTGCCACCTCGGCCCAAAATACGCAGTATTTT.

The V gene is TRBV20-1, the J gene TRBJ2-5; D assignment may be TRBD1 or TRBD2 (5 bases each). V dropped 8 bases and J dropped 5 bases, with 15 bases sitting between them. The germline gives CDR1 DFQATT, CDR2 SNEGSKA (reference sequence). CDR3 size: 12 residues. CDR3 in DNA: TGCAGTCCTTCGGGTGGGACGGAGACCCAGTACTTC. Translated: CSPSGGTETQYF.

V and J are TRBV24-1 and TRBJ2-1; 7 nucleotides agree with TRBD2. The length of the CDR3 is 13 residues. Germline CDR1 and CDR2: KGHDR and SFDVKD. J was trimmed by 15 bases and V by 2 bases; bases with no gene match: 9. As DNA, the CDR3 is TGTGCCACCAGTGATTCGAGACTAGCAGACTGGTTCTTC. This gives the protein CATSDSRLADWFF.

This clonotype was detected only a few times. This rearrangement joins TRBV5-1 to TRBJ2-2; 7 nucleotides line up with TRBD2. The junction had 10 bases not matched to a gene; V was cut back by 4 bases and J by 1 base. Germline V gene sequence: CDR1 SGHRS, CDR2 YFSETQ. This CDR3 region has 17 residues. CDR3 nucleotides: TGCGCCAGCAGCCAACGACTAGCTCGACAGAACACCGGGGAGCTGTTTTTT. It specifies CASSQRLARQNTGELFF.

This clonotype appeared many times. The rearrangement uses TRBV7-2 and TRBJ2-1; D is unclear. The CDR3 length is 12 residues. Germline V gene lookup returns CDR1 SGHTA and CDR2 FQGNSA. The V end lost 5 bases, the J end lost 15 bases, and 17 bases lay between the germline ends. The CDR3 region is CASSPWETGLFF. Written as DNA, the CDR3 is TGTGCCAGCAGCCCTTGGGAAACTGGGCTGTTCTTC. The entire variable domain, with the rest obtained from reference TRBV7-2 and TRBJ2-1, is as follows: GAGVSQSPSNKVTEKGKDVELRCDPISGHTALYWYRQSLGQGLEFLIYFQGNSAPDKSGLPSDRFSAERTGGSVSTLTIQRTQQEDSAVYLCASSPWETGLFFGPGTRLTVL.